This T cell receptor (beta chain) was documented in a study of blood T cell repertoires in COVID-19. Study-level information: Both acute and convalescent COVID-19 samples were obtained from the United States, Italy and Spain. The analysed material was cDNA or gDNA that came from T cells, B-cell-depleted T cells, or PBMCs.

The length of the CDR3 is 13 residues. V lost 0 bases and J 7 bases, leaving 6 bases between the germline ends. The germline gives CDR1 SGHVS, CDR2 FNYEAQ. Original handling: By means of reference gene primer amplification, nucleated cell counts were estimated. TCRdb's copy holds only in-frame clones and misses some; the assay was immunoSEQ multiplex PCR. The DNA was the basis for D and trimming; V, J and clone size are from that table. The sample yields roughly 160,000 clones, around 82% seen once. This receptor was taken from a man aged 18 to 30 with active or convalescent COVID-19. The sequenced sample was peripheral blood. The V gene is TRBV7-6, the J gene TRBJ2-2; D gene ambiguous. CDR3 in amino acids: CASSLATGGELFF. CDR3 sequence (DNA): TGTGCCAGCAGCTTAGCAACCGGCGGGGAGCTGTTTTTT.